This T cell receptor (beta chain) derives from a study of cytomegalovirus exposure and HLA in healthy donors. Donors consisted of healthy bone marrow donors. This clone came up a few times. CDR3 length: 13 residues. Per germline, CDR1 SEHNR and CDR2 FQNEAQ (reference sequence). Germline trimming cut 5 bases from V and 8 bases from J; bases unmatched to any gene: 6. The PCR contained 60 Vbeta and 13 Jbeta primers. The assay was immunoSEQ multiplex PCR, and TCRdb's table has in-frame clones only and misses some. The sample holds about 120,000 clones, roughly 76% seen once. The chain employs TRBV7-9 and TRBJ2-1; 7 bases agree with TRBD1. The receptor's source is a woman aged 45-59 years in good health and CMV-seronegative. The sample comprised PBMCs. In DNA form, the CDR3 reads TGTGCCAGCAGCGTGGGACAGTTGTATGAGCAGTTCTTC. It codes for CASSVGQLYEQFF.